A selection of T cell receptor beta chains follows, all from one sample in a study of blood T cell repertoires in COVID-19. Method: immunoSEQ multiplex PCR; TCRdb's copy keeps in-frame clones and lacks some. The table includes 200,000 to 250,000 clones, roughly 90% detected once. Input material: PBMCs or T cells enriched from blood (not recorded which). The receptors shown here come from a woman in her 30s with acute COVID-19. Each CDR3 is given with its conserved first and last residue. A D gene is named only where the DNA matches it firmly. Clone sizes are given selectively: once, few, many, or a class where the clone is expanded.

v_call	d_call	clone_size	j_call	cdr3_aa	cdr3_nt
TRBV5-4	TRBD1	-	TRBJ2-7	CASSARTGTGAGEQYF	TGTGCCAGCAGCGCCAGGACCGGGACAGGGGCTGGGGAGCAGTACTTC
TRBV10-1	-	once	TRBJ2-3	CASSRDFTDTQYF	TGCGCCAGCAGTCGGGACTTTACAGATACGCAGTATTTT
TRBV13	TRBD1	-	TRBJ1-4	CASSLLGQTNEKLFF	TGTGCCAGCAGCCTACTGGGACAGACGAATGAAAAACTGTTTTTT
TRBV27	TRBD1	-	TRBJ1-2	CASSLLGQGLYNYGYTF	TGTGCCAGCAGTTTACTCGGACAGGGGTTGTATAACTATGGCTACACCTTC
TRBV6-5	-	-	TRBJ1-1	CASSYSRQVDTEAFF	TGTGCCAGCAGTTACTCGAGACAGGTCGACACTGAAGCTTTCTTT
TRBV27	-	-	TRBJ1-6	CASSLTPGSSYNSPLHF	TGTGCCAGCAGTTTAACTCCCGGGAGCTCCTATAATTCACCCCTCCACTTT
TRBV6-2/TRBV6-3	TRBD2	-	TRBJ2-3	CASSYSREADGRDTQYF	TGTGCCAGCAGTTACTCTCGAGAAGCGGACGGGAGGGATACGCAGTATTTT
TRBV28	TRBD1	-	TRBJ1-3	CASSTLRGSGNTIYF	TGTGCCAGCAGTACCCTCAGGGGGTCCGGAAACACCATATATTTT
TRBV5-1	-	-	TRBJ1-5	CASSLGGERPQHF	TGCGCCAGCAGCTTGGGCGGGGAGCGGCCCCAGCATTTT
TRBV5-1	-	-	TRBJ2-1	CASSAGSYNEQFF	TGCGCCAGCAGCGCGGGCTCCTACAATGAGCAGTTCTTC
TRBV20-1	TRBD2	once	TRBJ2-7	CSVSGGYEQYF	TGCAGTGTGTCGGGAGGGTACGAGCAGTACTTC
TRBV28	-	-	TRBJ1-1	CASRRGEGTEAFF	TGTGCCAGCAGACGGGGGGAGGGTACTGAAGCTTTCTTT
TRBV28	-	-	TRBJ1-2	CASSLTRGYGYTF	TGTGCCAGCAGTTTAACCAGAGGGTATGGCTACACCTTC
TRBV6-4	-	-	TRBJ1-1	CASSDGAGTEAFF	TGTGCCAGCAGTGACGGTGCGGGCACTGAAGCTTTCTTT
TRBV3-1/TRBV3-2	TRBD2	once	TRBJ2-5	CASSLMASGGGETQYF	TGTGCCAGCAGCCTTATGGCTAGCGGGGGGGGAGAGACCCAGTACTTC
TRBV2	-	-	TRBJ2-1	CASMFRQSSYNEQFF	TGTGCCAGCATGTTCAGGCAAAGCTCCTACAATGAGCAGTTCTTC
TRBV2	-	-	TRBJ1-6	CASSEGQGNSPLHF	TGTGCCAGCAGTGAAGGGCAGGGAAATTCACCCCTCCACTTT
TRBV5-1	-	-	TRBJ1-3	CASSPSGSGNTIYF	TGCGCCAGCAGCCCATCGGGCTCTGGAAACACCATATATTTT
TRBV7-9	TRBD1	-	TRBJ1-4	CASSLDFRDRGEKLFF	TGTGCCAGCAGCCTTGATTTCAGGGACAGAGGCGAAAAACTGTTTTTT
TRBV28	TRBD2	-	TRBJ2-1	CASSGLAGGYNEQFF	TGTGCCAGCAGTGGACTAGCGGGAGGGTACAATGAGCAGTTCTTC
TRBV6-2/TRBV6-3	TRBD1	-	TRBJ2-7	CASSYLLPGQGNGEQYF	TGTGCCAGCAGTTACTTACTCCCGGGACAGGGGAACGGCGAGCAGTACTTC
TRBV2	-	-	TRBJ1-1	CASGTGMNTEAFF	TGTGCCAGTGGCACGGGAATGAACACTGAAGCTTTCTTT
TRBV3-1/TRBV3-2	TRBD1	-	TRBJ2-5	CASSHPPGQPQETQYF	TGTGCCAGCAGCCACCCTCCGGGACAGCCCCAAGAGACCCAGTACTTC